This T cell receptor beta chain was documented in a study of control samples from healthy donors and cancer patients. CDR1 is SNHLY and CDR2 is FYNNEI in the germline V gene. CDR3 length: 15 amino acids. The ends lost 6 bases at V and 1 base at J; junction bases unmatched: 7. Sequenced by immunoSEQ multiplex PCR; TCRdb stores in-frame clones only, minus some. The table has 75,000 to 95,000 clones, roughly nine tenths seen once; the top ten hold about 10%. This TCR was recovered from a woman in her forties or fifties with colorectal cancer. The sequenced sample consisted of PBMCs. The chain is built from TRBV2 and TRBJ2-5, with 8 nucleotides matching TRBD2. CDR3 sequence reads: CASRQGRGVQETQYF. The CDR3 nucleotides read TGTGCCAGCAGGCAGGGGCGGGGGGTCCAAGAGACCCAGTACTTC.